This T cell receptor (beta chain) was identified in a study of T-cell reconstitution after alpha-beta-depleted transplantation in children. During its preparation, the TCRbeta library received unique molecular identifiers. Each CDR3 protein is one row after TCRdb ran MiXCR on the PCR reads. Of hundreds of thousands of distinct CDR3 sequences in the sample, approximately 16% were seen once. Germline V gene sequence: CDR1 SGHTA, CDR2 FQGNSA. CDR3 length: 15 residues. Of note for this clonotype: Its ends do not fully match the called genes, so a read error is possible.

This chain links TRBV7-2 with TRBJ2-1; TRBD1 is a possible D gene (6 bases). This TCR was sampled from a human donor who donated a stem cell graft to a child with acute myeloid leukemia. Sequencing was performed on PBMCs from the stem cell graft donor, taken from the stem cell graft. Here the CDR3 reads CASSLSGQRDNEQSF. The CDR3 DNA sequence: TGTGCCAGCAGCTTATCTGGACAGAGAGACAATGAGCAGTCCTTC.